These T cell receptor beta chains were read from a single sample in a study of control samples from healthy donors and cancer patients. Sequenced by immunoSEQ multiplex PCR; TCRdb stores in-frame clones only, minus some. The sample holds approximately 100,000 clones, 88% seen once. The source material was blood. The receptors here all came from a man aged 25 to 40 in good health. The CDR3 runs from the conserved cysteine through the conserved F or W. A D gene is named only where the DNA matches it firmly. Expanded clones are given a class, and other clones once, few, many or no size at all.

V	length	J	size	D	CDR3	DNA
TRBV5-4	15	TRBJ2-5	few	TRBD1	CASSSGQGYQETQYF	TGTGCCAGCAGCTCGGGACAGGGCTACCAAGAGACCCAGTACTTC
TRBV7-9	16	TRBJ2-3	-	-	CASRNSGDRDTDTQYF	TGTGCCAGCAGGAACTCGGGTGATAGGGACACAGATACGCAGTATTTT
TRBV15	15	TRBJ2-5	-	-	CATSRGPQGKETQYF	TGTGCCACCAGCAGAGGTCCCCAGGGGAAGGAGACCCAGTACTTC
TRBV6-2/TRBV6-3	14	TRBJ2-3	-	-	CASSYSGSTDTQYF	TGTGCCAGCAGTTACTCCGGGAGCACAGATACGCAGTATTTT
TRBV5-1	14	TRBJ2-7	-	TRBD1	CASSSGQGNHEQYF	TGCGCCAGCAGTTCCGGACAGGGCAACCACGAGCAGTACTTC
TRBV6-6	16	TRBJ2-1	-	-	CASNLAAGSLGNEQFF	TGTGCCAGCAATTTGGCCGCGGGGAGTTTGGGGAATGAGCAGTTCTTC
TRBV18	13	TRBJ2-1	-	-	CASSPGMVAEQFF	TGTGCCAGCTCACCAGGAATGGTCGCCGAGCAGTTCTTC
TRBV29-1	14	TRBJ2-2	-	-	CSVRQRRDTGELFF	TGCAGCGTTCGACAGAGACGCGACACCGGGGAGCTGTTTTTT
TRBV3-1/TRBV3-2	15	TRBJ2-7	-	-	CASSQDAREGNEQYF	TGTGCCAGCAGCCAAGATGCCCGGGAAGGGAACGAGCAGTACTTC
TRBV7-9	13	TRBJ2-7	-	-	CASSLPGSYEQYF	TGTGCCAGCAGCTTACCAGGGTCCTACGAGCAGTACTTC
TRBV6-5	15	TRBJ2-2	-	TRBD2	CASSQAGTTRGELFF	TGTGCCAGCAGTCAGGCCGGGACTACACGTGGGGAGCTGTTTTTT
TRBV27	16	TRBJ2-3	-	TRBD2	CASSSSGRAGGDTQYF	TGTGCCAGCAGTTCTAGCGGGAGGGCTGGGGGAGATACGCAGTATTTT
TRBV24-1	16	TRBJ1-1	-	TRBD1	CATSDSGTGAIRRAFF	TGTGCCACCAGTGATTCCGGGACAGGGGCGATAAGGCGAGCTTTCTTT
TRBV5-6	17	TRBJ2-1	-	TRBD2	CASSYRSGQREGLQQFF	TGTGCCAGCAGTTATAGATCGGGCCAGCGGGAGGGCCTGCAGCAGTTCTTC
TRBV27	13	TRBJ1-1	-	-	CASSLSRGTEAFF	TGTGCCAGCAGTTTATCACGAGGCACTGAAGCTTTCTTT
TRBV6-5	15	TRBJ1-5	-	-	CASHLGAGVLQPQHF	TGTGCCAGCCACCTAGGGGCAGGGGTCCTGCAGCCCCAGCATTTT
TRBV21-1	17	TRBJ2-2	-	-	CASTRWGGSVLTGELFF	TGTGCCAGCACTCGCTGGGGCGGGAGCGTCTTAACCGGGGAGCTGTTTTTT
TRBV19	15	TRBJ1-5	-	-	CASSIRDFRDQPQHF	TGTGCCAGTAGTATTAGGGACTTTAGAGATCAGCCCCAGCATTTT
TRBV10-2	13	TRBJ2-5	-	-	CASRVYVQETQYF	TGCGCCAGCCGGGTTTACGTACAAGAGACCCAGTACTTC
TRBV28	16	TRBJ1-4	once	-	CASSLGTGATNEKLFF	TGTGCCAGCAGTTTAGGCACGGGAGCAACTAATGAAAAACTGTTTTTT
TRBV4-3	15	TRBJ1-5	-	-	CASSQAVAGNQPQHF	TGCGCCAGCAGCCAAGCGGTTGCGGGCAATCAGCCCCAGCATTTT
TRBV4-3	17	TRBJ2-1	-	TRBD2	CASSQDGASGAYNEQFF	TGCGCCAGCAGCCAAGATGGGGCTAGCGGGGCATACAATGAGCAGTTCTTC